The clone carrying this TCR beta chain has just a few counts. The target antigen is unknown. Looked up from germline, CDR1 is SGHRS and CDR2 is YFSETQ. Deletions cut 0 bases from V and 7 bases from J, with 8 bases between. The CDR3 has 13 amino acids. Some clones are missing from TCRdb's copy, which holds only in-frame ones; the method was immunoSEQ multiplex PCR. This table has some 140,000 clones, 75% to 95% appearing once. These data originate in a study of T cell responses to AZD1222 COVID-19 vaccine. Study-level points and caveats: Across spike, vaccine-associated CD4 TCRs were found, dominant at 160-218 and 743-854. Spike-specific TCR breadth and depth rose after two AZD1222 doses.

The rearrangement links TRBV5-1 to TRBJ2-1; D is ambiguous. Here the sequenced sample was peripheral blood, taken on day 0 of AZD1222 vaccination. This clonotype originated in an adult in good health. In DNA, the CDR3 is TGCGCCAGCAGCTTGGAGCCAGCTAATGAGCAGTTCTTC. Amino acid sequence: CASSLEPANEQFF.